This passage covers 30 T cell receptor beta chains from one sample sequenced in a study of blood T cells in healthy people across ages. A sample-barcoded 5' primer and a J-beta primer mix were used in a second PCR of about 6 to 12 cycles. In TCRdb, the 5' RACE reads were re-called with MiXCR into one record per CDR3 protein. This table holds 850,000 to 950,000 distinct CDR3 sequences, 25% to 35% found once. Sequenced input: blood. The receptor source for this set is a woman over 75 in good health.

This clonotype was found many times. The CDR3 DNA is TGTGCCAGCAGGTTACAGGGTTGGAGCTCCTACAATGAGCAGTTCTTC. Residues: CASRLQGWSSYNEQFF. This sequence joins TRBV12-3 or TRBV12-4 and TRBJ2-1; TRBD1 might be the D (6 bases). CDR3 length equals 16 residues. Trimming took 6 bases from V and 0 from J, leaving 15 bases between them.

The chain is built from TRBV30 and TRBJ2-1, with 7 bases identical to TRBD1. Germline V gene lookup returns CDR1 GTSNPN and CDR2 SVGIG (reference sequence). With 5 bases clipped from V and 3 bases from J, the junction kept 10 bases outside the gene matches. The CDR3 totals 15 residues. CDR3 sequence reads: CAWGALQGIYNEQFF. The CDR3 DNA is TGTGCCTGGGGTGCCTTACAGGGGATCTACAATGAGCAGTTCTTC.

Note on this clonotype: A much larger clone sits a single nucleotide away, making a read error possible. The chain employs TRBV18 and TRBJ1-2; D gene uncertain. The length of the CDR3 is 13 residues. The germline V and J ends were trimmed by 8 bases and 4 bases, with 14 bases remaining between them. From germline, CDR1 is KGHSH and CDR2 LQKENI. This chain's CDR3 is CASRTGDTYGYTF. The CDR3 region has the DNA TGTGCCAGCCGCACGGGAGACACCTATGGCTACACCTTC.

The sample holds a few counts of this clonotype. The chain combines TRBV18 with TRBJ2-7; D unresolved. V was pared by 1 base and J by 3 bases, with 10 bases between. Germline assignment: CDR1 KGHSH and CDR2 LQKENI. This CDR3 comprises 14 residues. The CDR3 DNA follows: TGTGCCAGCTCACCACAGGGTTTGGTCTACGAGCAGTACTTC. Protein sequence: CASSPQGLVYEQYF. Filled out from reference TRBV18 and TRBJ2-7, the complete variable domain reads NAGVMQNPRHLVRRRGQEARLRCSPMKGHSHVYWYRQLPEEGLKFMVYLQKENIIDESGMPKERFSAEFPKEGPSILRIQQVVRGDSAAYFCASSPQGLVYEQYFGPGTRLTVT.

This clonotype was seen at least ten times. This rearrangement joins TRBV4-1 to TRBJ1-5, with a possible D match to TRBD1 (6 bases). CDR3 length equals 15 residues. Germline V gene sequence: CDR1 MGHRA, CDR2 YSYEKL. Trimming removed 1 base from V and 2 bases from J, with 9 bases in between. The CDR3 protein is CASSQGGGGNQPQHF. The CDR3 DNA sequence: TGCGCCAGCAGCCAAGGAGGGGGTGGCAATCAGCCCCAGCATTTT.

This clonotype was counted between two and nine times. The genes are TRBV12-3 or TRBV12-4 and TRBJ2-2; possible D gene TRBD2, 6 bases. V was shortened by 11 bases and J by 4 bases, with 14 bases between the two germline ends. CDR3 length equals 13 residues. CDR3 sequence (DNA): TGTGCCTGGGGTAGCGGAGGCACCGGGGAGCTGTTTTTT. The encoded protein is CAWGSGGTGELFF.

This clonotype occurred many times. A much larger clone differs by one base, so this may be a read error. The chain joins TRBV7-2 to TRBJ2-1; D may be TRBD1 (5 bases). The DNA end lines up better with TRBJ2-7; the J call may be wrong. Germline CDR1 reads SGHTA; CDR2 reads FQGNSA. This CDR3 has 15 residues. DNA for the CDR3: TGTGCCAGCAGCTTAGCCCAGGGCTCCTACAATGAGCAGTACTTC. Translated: CASSLAQGSYNEQYF.

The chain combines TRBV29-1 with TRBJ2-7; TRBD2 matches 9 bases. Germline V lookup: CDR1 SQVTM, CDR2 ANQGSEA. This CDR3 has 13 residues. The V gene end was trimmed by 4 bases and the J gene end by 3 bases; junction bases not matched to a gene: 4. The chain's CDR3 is CSVAGTSSYEQYF. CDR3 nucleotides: TGCAGCGTTGCCGGGACTAGCAGCTACGAGCAGTACTTC.

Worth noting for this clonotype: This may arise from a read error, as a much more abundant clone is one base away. This CDR3 reads CASGRRGNEQFF. The CDR3 region has the DNA TGTGCCAGCGGACGACGGGGAAATGAGCAGTTCTTC. This chain links TRBV13 with TRBJ2-1; D perhaps matches TRBD2 (5 bases). V was cut by 8 bases and J by 7 bases, with 12 bases left in between. Germline CDR1 and CDR2: PRHDT and FYEKMQ (reference sequence). The CDR3 contains 12 residues.

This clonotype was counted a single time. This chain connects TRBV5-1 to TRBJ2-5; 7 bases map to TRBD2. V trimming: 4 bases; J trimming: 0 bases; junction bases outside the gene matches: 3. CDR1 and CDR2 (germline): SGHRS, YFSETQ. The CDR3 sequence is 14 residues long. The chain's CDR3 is CASSASGDQETQYF. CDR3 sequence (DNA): TGCGCCAGCAGCGCTAGCGGAGACCAAGAGACCCAGTACTTC.

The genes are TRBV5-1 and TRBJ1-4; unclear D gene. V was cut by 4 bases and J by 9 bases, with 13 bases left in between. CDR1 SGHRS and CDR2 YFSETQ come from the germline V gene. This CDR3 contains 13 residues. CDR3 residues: CASSQTASKKLFF. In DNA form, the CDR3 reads TGCGCCAGCAGCCAAACAGCGAGCAAAAAACTGTTTTTT.

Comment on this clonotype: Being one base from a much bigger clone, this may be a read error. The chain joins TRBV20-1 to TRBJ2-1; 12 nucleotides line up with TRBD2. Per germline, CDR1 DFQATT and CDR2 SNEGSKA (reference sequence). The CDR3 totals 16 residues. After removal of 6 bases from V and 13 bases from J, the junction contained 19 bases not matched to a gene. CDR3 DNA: TGCAGTGCCCCCCCTAGCGGGGGGGCCCGGCAAGAGACCCAGTTCTTC. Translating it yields CSAPPSGGARQETQFF.

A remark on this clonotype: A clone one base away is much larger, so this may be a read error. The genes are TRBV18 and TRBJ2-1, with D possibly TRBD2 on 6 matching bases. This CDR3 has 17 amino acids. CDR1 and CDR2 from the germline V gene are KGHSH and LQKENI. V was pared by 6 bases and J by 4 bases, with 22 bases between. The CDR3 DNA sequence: TGTGCCAGCTCGTTTCCTAGCGCCCAAAGACTATACAATGAGCAGTTCTTC. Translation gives CASSFPSAQRLYNEQFF. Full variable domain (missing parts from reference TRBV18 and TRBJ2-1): NAGVMQNPRHLVRRRGQEARLRCSPMKGHSHVYWYRQLPEEGLKFMVYLQKENIIDESGMPKERFSAEFPKEGPSILRIQQVVRGDSAAYFCASSFPSAQRLYNEQFFGPGTRLTVL.

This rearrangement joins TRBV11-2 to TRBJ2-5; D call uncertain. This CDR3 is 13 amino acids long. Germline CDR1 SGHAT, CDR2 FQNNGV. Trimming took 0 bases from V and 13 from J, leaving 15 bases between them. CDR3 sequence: CASSLDPPSMSYF. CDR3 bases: TGTGCCAGCAGCTTAGATCCCCCTTCGATGTCGTACTTC.

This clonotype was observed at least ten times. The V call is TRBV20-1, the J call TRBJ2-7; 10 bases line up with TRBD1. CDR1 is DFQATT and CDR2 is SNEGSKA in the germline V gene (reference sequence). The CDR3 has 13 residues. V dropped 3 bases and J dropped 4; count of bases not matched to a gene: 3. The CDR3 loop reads CSASRDRGYEQYF. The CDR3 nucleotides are TGCAGTGCTAGCCGGGACAGGGGATACGAGCAGTACTTC.

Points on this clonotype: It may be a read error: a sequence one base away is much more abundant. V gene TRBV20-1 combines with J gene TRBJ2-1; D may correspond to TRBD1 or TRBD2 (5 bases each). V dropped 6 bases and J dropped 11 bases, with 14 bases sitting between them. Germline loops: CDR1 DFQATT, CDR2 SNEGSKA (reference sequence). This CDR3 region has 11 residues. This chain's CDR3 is CSAETGPQQFF. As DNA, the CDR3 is TGCAGTGCGGAAACGGGACCCCAGCAGTTCTTC.

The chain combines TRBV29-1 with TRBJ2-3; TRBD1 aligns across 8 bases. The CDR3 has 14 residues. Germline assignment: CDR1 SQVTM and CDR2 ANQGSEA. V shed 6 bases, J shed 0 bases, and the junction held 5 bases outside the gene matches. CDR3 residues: CSVPTGASTDTQYF. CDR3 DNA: TGCAGCGTGCCGACAGGGGCCAGCACAGATACGCAGTATTTT.

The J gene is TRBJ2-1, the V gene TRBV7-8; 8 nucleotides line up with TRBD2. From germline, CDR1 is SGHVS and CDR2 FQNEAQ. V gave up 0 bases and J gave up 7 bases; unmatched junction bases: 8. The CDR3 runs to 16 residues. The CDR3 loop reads CASSLAERGNVNEQFF. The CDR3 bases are TGTGCCAGCAGCTTAGCGGAGCGGGGGAACGTTAATGAGCAGTTCTTC.

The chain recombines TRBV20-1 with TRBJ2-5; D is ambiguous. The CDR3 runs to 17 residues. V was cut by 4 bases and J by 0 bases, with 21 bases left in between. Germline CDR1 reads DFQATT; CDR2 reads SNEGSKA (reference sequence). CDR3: CSANRAYPVSNQETQYF. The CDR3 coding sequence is TGCAGTGCTAATCGGGCCTACCCAGTATCCAACCAAGAGACCCAGTACTTC.

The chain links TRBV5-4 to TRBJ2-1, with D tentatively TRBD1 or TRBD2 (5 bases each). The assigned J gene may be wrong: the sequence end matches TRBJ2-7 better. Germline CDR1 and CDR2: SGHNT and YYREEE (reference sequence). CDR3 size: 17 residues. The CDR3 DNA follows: TGTGCCAGCAGCCCACTCCATCCAGGGAGCTCCTACAATGAGCAGTACTTC. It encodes CASSPLHPGSSYNEQYF.

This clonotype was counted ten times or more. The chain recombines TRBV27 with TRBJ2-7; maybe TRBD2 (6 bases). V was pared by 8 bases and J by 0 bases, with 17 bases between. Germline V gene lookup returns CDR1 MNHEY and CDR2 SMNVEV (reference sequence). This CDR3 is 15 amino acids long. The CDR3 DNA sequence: TGTGCCAGCGGTCACTTGGGACTGAGCTCCTACGAGCAGTACTTC. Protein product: CASGHLGLSSYEQYF.

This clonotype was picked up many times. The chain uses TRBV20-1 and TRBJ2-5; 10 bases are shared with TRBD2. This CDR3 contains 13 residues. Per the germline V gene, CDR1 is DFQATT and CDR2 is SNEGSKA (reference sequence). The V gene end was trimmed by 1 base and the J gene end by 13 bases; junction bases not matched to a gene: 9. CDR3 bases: TGCAGTGCTAGAGTGACTAGCGGGTCCCCCCTGTACTTC. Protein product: CSARVTSGSPLYF.

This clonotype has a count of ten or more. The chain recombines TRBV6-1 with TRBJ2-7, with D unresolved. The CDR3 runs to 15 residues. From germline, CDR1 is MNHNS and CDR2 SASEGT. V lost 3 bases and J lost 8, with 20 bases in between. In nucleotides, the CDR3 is TGTGCCAGCAGTGAGGGTCGTCAGTCTAGGTCAAAGCAGTACTTC. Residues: CASSEGRQSRSKQYF.

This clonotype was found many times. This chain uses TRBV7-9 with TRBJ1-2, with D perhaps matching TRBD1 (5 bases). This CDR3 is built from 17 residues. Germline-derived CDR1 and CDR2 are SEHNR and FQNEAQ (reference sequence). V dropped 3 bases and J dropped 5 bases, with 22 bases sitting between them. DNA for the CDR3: TGTGCCAGCAGCTTCGCAGGGCCCCTACCCTCAAGTTATGGCTACACCTTC. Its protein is CASSFAGPLPSSYGYTF.

The CDR3 region is CASSHSSGFYGYTF. CDR3 in DNA: TGTGCCAGCAGCCATTCTTCAGGGTTTTATGGCTACACCTTC. This chain uses TRBV13 with TRBJ1-2, with a tentative D call TRBD1 (5 bases). The germline gives CDR1 PRHDT, CDR2 FYEKMQ (reference sequence). Trimming took 5 bases from V and 5 from J, leaving 15 bases between them. The CDR3 covers 14 residues.

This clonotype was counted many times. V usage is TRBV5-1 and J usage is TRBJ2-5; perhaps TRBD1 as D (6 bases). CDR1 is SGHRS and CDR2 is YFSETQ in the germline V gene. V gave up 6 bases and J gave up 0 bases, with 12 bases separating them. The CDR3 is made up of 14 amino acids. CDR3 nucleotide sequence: TGCGCCAGCAATGCTGGACAGAACCAAGAGACCCAGTACTTC. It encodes CASNAGQNQETQYF.

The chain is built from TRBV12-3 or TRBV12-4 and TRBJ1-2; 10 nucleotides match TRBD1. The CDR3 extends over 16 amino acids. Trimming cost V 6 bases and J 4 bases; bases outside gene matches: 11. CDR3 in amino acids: CASSLGGTGDFYGYTF. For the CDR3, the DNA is TGTGCCAGCAGCCTAGGAGGGACAGGGGACTTCTATGGCTACACCTTC.

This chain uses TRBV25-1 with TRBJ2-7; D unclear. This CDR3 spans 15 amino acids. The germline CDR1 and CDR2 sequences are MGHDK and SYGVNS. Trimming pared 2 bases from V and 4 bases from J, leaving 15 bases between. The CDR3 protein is CASSERPGLVYEQYF. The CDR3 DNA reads TGTGCCAGCAGTGAACGACCGGGTCTAGTATACGAGCAGTACTTC.

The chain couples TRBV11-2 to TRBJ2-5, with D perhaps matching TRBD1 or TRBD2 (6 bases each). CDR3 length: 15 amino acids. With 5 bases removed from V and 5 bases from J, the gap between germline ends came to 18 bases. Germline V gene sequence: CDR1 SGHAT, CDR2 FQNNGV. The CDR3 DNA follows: TGTGCCAGCAGCGCCATGGTCGGGGGCCGTGAGACCCAGTACTTC. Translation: CASSAMVGGRETQYF.

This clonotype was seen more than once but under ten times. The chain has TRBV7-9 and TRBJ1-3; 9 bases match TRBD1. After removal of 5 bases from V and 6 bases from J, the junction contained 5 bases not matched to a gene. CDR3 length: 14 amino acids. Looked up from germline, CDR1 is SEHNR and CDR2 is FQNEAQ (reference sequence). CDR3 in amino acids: CASSVRDRENTIYF. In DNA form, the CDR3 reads TGTGCCAGCAGCGTCCGGGACAGGGAAAACACCATATATTTT.